What follows describes a single TCR beta chain. The antigen is unknown. The table came from immunoSEQ multiplex PCR; TCRdb's copy has only in-frame clones and leaves some out. The data show more than 1,200,000 clones, 98% seen once. These data belong to a study of shared clonotypes between healthy human individuals. General observations from the study: Clonotype sharing across several donors was observed for around 5.1% of naive CD4 clonotypes. Large depth notwithstanding, sorted-subset sequencing proved incomplete by rarefaction.

Naive CD4+ cells were CD45RA-selected; the remaining cells were memory. Sample: naive CD4+ T cells sorted from blood. Subset specified: CD45RA+ positively selected. This receptor was taken from a man aged 25 to 40 in good health.

The CDR3 sequence is CAISESLLTDTQYF. As DNA, the CDR3 is TGTGCCATCAGTGAGAGTCTTTTGACAGATACGCAGTATTTT. The rearrangement joins TRBV10-3 to TRBJ2-3; D gene unclear. The germline CDR1 and CDR2 sequences are ENHRY and SYGVKD. V lost 2 bases, J lost 3 bases, and 9 bases lay in between. The CDR3 has 14 residues.